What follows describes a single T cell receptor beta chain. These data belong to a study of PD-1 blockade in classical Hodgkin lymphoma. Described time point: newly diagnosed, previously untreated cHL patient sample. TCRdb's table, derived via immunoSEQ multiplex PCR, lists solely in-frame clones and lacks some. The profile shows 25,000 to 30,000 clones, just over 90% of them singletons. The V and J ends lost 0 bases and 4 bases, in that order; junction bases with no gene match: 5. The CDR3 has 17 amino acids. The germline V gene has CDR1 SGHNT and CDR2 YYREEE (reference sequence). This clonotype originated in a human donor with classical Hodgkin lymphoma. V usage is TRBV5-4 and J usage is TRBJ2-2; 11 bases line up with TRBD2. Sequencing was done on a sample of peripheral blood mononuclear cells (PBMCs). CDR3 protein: CASSLDSGRAITGELFF. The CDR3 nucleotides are TGTGCCAGCAGCTTGGATAGCGGGAGGGCCATCACCGGGGAGCTGTTTTTT. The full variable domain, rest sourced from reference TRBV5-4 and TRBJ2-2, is ETGVTQSPTHLIKTRGQQVTLRCSSQSGHNTVSWYQQALGQGPQFIFQYYREEENGRGNFPPRFSGLQFPNYSSELNVNALELDDSALYLCASSLDSGRAITGELFFGEGSRLTVL.